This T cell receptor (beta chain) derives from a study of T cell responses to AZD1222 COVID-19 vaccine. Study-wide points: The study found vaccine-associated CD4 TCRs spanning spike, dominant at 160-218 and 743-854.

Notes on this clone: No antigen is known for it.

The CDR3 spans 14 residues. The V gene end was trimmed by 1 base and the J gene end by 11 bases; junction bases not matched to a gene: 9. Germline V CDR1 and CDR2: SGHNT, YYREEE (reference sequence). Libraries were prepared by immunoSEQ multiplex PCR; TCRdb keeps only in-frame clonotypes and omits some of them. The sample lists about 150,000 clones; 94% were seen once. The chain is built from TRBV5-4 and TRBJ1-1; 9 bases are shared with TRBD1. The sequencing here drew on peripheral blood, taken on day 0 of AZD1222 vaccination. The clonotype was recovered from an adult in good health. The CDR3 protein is CASSLRGQGRGAFF. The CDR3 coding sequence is TGTGCCAGCAGCTTGAGGGGACAGGGAAGGGGCGCTTTCTTT.